These 7 T cell receptor beta chains were sequenced from one sample in a study of T-cell memory formation after mild COVID-19. From the 5' RACE reads, TCRdb called clonotypes with MiXCR, one entry per CDR3 protein. This sample has 150,000 to 200,000 distinct CDR3 sequences; roughly 11% occur once, and the top ten carry roughly 3.8%. The sequenced material came from PBMCs or a T cell subset sorted from them (not recorded which). Every receptor here comes from a man younger than 30 who had mild COVID-19 (a few samples of this study predate the infection). Cell type and time point are not known.

This clonotype has a handful of counts. The chain links TRBV12-3 or TRBV12-4 to TRBJ1-1, with TRBD1 as a possible D gene (6 bases). Trimming pared 6 bases from V and 1 base from J, leaving 12 bases between. CDR3 size: 14 residues. CDR3 coding DNA: TGTGCCAGCAGCACCCCGGGACAGAACACTGAAGCTTTCTTT. Protein product: CASSTPGQNTEAFF.

The J gene is TRBJ1-4, the V gene TRBV2; D ambiguous. The CDR3 spans 13 residues. The germline CDR1 and CDR2 sequences are SNHLY and FYNNEI. V was cut by 7 bases and J by 7 bases, with 13 bases left in between. CDR3 region: CASNPQGGEKLFF. CDR3 sequence (DNA): TGTGCCAGCAACCCCCAAGGAGGTGAAAAACTGTTTTTT.

In this sample, this clonotype turned up a few times. This chain uses TRBV28 with TRBJ2-5; D is tentatively TRBD1 or TRBD2 (5 bases each). V was cut by 5 bases and J by 5 bases, with 18 bases left in between. The CDR3 extends over 15 amino acids. Germline values: CDR1 MDHEN, CDR2 SYDVKM. CDR3: CASSEPGRGVETQYF. The CDR3 DNA follows: TGTGCCAGCAGTGAGCCGGGACGTGGGGTGGAGACCCAGTACTTC.

This clonotype was observed a handful of times. The chain's CDR3 is CSAIGGAYNSPLHF. CDR3 DNA sequence: TGCAGTGCTATAGGGGGGGCTTATAATTCACCCCTCCACTTT. The J gene is TRBJ1-6, the V gene TRBV20-1; weak D call: TRBD1 (6 bases). The V gene lost 4 bases and the J gene lost 4 bases, with 11 bases spanning the gap. Germline V gene sequence: CDR1 DFQATT, CDR2 SNEGSKA (reference sequence). CDR3 size: 14 residues.

This clonotype was counted many times. The gene calls are TRBV6-4 and TRBJ2-3, with 7 nucleotides matching TRBD1. Germline V CDR1 and CDR2: MRHNA, SNTAGT. Trimming removed 0 bases from V and 3 bases from J; junction bases left unmatched: 3. The CDR3 loop spans 15 amino acids. The CDR3 is CASSDSQGSTDTQYF. The CDR3 DNA is TGTGCCAGCAGTGACTCACAGGGGTCAACAGATACGCAGTATTTT.

This clonotype has ten or more counts. This chain joins TRBV27 and TRBJ2-7, with D perhaps matching TRBD2 (6 bases). Germline lookup yields CDR1 MNHEY and CDR2 SMNVEV (reference sequence). The CDR3 totals 18 residues. The V end lost 0 bases, the J end lost 1 base, and 19 bases lay between the germline ends. CDR3 sequence reads: CASSLSPPIAGRSYEQYV. The CDR3 nucleotides are TGTGCCAGCAGTTTATCCCCCCCTATCGCGGGGCGTTCCTACGAGCAGTACGTC.

This clonotype was found a few times. The gene calls are TRBV5-4 and TRBJ2-5; no firm D call. V was cut by 4 bases and J by 2 bases, with 12 bases left in between. Germline CDR1 and CDR2: SGHNT and YYREEE (reference sequence). The CDR3 runs to 14 residues. The CDR3 coding sequence is TGTGCCAGCAGCCAGAAGGGCGGTCAAGAGACCCAGTACTTC. Encoded protein: CASSQKGGQETQYF. Full variable domain (outside the CDR3, taken from reference TRBV5-4 and TRBJ2-5): ETGVTQSPTHLIKTRGQQVTLRCSSQSGHNTVSWYQQALGQGPQFIFQYYREEENGRGNFPPRFSGLQFPNYSSELNVNALELDDSALYLCASSQKGGQETQYFGPGTRLLVL.